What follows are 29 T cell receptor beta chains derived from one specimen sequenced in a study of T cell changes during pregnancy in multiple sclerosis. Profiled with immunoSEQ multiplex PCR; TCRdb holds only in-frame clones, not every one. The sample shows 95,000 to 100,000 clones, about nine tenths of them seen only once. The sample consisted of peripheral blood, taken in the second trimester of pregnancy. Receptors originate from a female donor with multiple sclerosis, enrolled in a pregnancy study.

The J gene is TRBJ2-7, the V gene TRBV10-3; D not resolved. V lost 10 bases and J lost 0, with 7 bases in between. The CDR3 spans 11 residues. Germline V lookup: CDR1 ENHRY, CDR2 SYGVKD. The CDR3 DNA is TGTGCCACCCTATCCTCCTACGAGCAGTACTTC. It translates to CATLSSYEQYF.

CDR3 region: CASSRDRSDTQYF. CDR3 nucleotide sequence: TGTGCCAGCAGCCGCGACAGGTCAGATACGCAGTATTTT. The chain couples TRBV4-2 to TRBJ2-3, with D perhaps matching TRBD1 (6 bases). CDR1 and CDR2 (germline): LGHNA, YNFKEQ. The CDR3 is made up of 13 amino acids. V was clipped by 4 bases and J by 4 bases, with 9 bases between them.

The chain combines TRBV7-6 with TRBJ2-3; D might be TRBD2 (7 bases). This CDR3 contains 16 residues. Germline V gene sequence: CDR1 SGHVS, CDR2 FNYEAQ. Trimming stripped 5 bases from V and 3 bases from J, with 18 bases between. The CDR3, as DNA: TGTGCCAGCAGCCCACCACTAGGGGGGGTGACAGATACGCAGTATTTT. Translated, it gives CASSPPLGGVTDTQYF.

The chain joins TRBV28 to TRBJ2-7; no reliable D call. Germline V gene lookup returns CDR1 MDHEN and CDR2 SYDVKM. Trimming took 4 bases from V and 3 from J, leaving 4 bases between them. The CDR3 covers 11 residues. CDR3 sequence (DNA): TGTGCCAGCAGTTCGTTCTACGAGCAGTACTTC. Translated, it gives CASSSFYEQYF.

The CDR3 nucleotides are TGTGCCACCAGCAGAGGGGCCACAGGGGGATTGCATTACTTC. It is translated as CATSRGATGGLHYF. The V and J genes are TRBV15 and TRBJ2-7, with TRBD1 matching over 8 bases. Germline loops: CDR1 LNHNV, CDR2 YYDKDF (reference sequence). After removal of 1 base from V and 13 bases from J, the junction contained 12 bases not matched to a gene. This CDR3 is built from 14 residues.

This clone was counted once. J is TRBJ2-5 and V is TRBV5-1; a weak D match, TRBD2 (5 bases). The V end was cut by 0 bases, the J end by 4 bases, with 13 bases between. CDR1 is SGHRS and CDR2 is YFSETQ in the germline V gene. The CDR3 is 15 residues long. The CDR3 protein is CASSLATSLPETQYF. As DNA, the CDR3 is TGCGCCAGCAGCTTGGCAACTAGTTTACCAGAGACCCAGTACTTC.

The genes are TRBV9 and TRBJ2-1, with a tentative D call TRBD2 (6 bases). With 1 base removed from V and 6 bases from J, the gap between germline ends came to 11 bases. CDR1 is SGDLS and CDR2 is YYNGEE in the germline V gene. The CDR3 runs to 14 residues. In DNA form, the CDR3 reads TGTGCCAGCAGCGTAAGCGGGTCTTCCAATGAGCAGTTCTTC. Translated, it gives CASSVSGSSNEQFF.

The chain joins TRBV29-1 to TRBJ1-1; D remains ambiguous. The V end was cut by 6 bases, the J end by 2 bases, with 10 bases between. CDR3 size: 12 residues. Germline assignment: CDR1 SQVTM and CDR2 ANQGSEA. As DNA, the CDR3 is TGCAGCGTGACGACGGGAAACACTGAAGCTTTCTTT. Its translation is CSVTTGNTEAFF.

The CDR3, as DNA: TGTGCCAGCAGTCAAGACCCGGGACAGAGAAGCACAGATACGCAGTATTTT. Residues: CASSQDPGQRSTDTQYF. The rearrangement joins TRBV7-6 to TRBJ2-3; 7 nucleotides align to TRBD1. Per the germline V gene, CDR1 is SGHVS and CDR2 is FNYEAQ. CDR3 length: 17 amino acids. The junction had 12 bases not matched to a gene; V was cut back by 6 bases and J by 0 bases.

The CDR3 DNA reads TGTGCCAGCAGCTTAGCCAGGTCCACAGATACGCAGTATTTT. The encoded protein is CASSLARSTDTQYF. The chain joins TRBV7-9 to TRBJ2-3; no clear D. V gave up 0 bases and J gave up 2 bases, with 6 bases separating them. CDR1 and CDR2 from the germline V gene are SEHNR and FQNEAQ (reference sequence). CDR3 length: 14 amino acids.

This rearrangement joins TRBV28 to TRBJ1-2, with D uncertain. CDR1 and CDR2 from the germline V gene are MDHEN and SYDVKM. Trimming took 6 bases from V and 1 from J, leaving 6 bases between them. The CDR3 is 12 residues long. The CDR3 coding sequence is TGTGCCAGCAGCCCCCATAACTATGGCTACACCTTC. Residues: CASSPHNYGYTF.

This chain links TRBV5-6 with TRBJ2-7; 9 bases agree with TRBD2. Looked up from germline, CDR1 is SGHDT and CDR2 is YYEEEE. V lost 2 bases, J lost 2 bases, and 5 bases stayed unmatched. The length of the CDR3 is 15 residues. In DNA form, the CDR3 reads TGTGCCAGCAGCTTTTTCCCTAGCGGGGCCTACGAGCAGTACTTC. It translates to CASSFFPSGAYEQYF.

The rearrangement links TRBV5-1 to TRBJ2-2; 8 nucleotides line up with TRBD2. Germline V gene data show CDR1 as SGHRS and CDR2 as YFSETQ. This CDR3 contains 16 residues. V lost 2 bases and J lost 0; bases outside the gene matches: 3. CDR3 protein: CASSFSGGANTGELFF. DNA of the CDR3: TGCGCCAGCAGCTTTTCCGGGGGGGCGAACACCGGGGAGCTGTTTTTT.

CDR3 amino acids: CASSLSRGLREKLFF. In DNA, the CDR3 is TGTGCCAGCAGCCTAAGTAGGGGATTACGTGAAAAACTGTTTTTT. This chain links TRBV7-9 with TRBJ1-4; a weak D match, TRBD1 (5 bases). The V end lost 5 bases, the J end lost 7 bases, and 17 bases lay between the germline ends. The CDR3 has 15 amino acids. The germline gives CDR1 SEHNR, CDR2 FQNEAQ (reference sequence).

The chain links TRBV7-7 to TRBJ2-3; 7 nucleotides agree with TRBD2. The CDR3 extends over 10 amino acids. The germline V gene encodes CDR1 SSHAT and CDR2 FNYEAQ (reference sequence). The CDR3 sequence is CGGRADTQYF. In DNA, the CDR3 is TGTGGCGGGAGAGCAGATACGCAGTATTTT.

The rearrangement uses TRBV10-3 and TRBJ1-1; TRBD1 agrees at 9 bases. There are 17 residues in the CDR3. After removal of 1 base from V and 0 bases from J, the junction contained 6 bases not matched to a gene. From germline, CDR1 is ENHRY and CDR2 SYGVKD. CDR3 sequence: CAISELRQGGMNTEAFF. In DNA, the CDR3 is TGTGCCATCAGTGAGTTGAGACAGGGGGGGATGAACACTGAAGCTTTCTTT.

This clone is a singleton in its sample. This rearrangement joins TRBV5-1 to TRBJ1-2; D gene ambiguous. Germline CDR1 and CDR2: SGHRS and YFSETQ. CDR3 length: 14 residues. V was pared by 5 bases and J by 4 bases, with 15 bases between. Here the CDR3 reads CASRTAVVGYGYTF. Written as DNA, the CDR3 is TGCGCCAGCAGAACAGCCGTCGTTGGCTATGGCTACACCTTC.

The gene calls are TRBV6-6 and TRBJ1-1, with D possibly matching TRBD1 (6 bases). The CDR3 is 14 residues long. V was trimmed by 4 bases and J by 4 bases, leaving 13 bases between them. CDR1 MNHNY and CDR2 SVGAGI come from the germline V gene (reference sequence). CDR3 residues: CASSSQGSGTEAFF. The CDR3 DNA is TGTGCCAGCAGTTCCCAGGGGAGTGGCACTGAAGCTTTCTTT.

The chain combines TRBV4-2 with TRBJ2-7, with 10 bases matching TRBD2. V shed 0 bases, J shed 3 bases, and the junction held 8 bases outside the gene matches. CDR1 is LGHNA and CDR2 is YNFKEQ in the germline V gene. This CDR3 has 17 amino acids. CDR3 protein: CASSQDRGLADIYEQYF. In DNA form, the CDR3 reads TGTGCCAGCAGCCAAGATCGCGGACTAGCGGATATCTACGAGCAGTACTTC.

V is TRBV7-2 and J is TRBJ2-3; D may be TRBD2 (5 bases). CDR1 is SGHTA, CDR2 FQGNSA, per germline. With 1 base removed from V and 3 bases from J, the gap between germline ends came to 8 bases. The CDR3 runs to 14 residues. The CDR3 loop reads CASSLGELTDTQYF. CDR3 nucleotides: TGTGCCAGCAGCTTAGGGGAGTTGACAGATACGCAGTATTTT. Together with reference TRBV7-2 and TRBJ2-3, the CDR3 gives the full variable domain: GAGVSQSPSNKVTEKGKDVELRCDPISGHTALYWYRQSLGQGLEFLIYFQGNSAPDKSGLPSDRFSAERTGGSVSTLTIQRTQQEDSAVYLCASSLGELTDTQYFGPGTRLTVL.

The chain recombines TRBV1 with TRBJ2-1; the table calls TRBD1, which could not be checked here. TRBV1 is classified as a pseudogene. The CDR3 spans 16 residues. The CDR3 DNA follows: TGCACCAGCAGACCTCAGACAGTAAGCTCCTACAATGAGCAGTTCTTC. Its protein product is CTSRPQTVSSYNEQFF.

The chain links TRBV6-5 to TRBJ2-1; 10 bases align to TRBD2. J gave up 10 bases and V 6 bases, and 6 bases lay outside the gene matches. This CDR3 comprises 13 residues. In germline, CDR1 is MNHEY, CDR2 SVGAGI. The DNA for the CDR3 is TGTGCCAGCAGCCTTGGGGGACTAGCGGAGCAGTTCTTC. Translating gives CASSLGGLAEQFF.

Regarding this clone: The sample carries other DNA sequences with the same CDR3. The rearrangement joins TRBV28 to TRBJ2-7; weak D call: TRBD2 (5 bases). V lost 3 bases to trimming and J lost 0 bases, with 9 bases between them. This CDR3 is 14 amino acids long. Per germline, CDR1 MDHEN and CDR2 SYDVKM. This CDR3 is CASSFRGLSYEQYF. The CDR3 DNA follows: TGTGCCAGCAGTTTCCGAGGACTCTCCTACGAGCAGTACTTC.

DNA for the CDR3: TGTGCCAGCAGCGGAGGGTATGGCTACACCTTC. This codes for CASSGGYGYTF. The V and J genes are TRBV9 and TRBJ1-2; D gene ambiguous. CDR3 length: 11 residues. The germline V gene encodes CDR1 SGDLS and CDR2 YYNGEE. With 3 bases removed from V and 5 bases from J, the gap between germline ends came to 5 bases.

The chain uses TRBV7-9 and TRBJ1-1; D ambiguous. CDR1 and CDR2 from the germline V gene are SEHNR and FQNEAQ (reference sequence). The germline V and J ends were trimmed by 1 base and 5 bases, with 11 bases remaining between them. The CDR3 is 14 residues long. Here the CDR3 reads CASSLELGRTEAFF. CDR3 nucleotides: TGTGCCAGCAGCTTAGAATTGGGGAGGACTGAAGCTTTCTTT.

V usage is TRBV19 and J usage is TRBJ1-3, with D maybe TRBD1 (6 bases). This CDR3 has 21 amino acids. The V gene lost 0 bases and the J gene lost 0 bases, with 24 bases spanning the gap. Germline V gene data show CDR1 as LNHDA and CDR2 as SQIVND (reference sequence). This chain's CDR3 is CASSIEIPQKDRGVSGNTIYF. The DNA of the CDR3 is TGTGCCAGTAGTATAGAAATCCCTCAAAAGGACAGAGGGGTCTCTGGAAACACCATATATTTT.

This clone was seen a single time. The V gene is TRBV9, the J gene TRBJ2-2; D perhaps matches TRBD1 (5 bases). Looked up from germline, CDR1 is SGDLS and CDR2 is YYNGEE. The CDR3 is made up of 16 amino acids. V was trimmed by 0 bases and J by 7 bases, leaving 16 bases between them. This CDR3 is CASSVGWQGRDGELFF. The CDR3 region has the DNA TGTGCCAGCAGCGTAGGATGGCAGGGTAGAGACGGGGAGCTGTTTTTT.

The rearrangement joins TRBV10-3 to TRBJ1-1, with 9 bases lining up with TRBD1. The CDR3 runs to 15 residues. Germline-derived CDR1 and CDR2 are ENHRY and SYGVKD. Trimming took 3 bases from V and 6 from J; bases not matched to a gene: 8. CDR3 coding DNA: TGTGCCATCAGTGATGGTGGGACAGGGTTCGCTGAAGCTTTCTTT. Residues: CAISDGGTGFAEAFF.

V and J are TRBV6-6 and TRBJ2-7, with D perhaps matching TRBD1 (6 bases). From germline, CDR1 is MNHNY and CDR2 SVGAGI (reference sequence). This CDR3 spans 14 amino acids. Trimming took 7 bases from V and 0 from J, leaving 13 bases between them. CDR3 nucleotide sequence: TGTGCCAGCAATACACAGGGTCCCTCCTACGAGCAGTACTTC. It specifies CASNTQGPSYEQYF.